This T cell receptor beta chain was recorded in a study of T cell responses to AZD1222 COVID-19 vaccine. The study's findings and limits: Repertoires were obtained only post-peak T cell response. Spike-specific TCR breadth and depth were elevated following two AZD1222 doses. Among those given AZD1222, only five or six were seropositive at baseline.

CDR3 length: 14 residues. V lost 4 bases, J lost 0 bases, and 7 bases lay in between. From germline, CDR1 is MNHEY and CDR2 SVGAGI. The protocol was immunoSEQ multiplex PCR, while the TCRdb copy is restricted to in-frame clones and leaves out a portion. Altogether some 130,000 clones are present, just under 95% being singletons, with the ten largest covering about 6.7%. This clone has just one count. Its antigen is unidentified. Specimen: peripheral blood, collected 28 days after the second AZD1222 dose. This TCR was sampled from an adult who received the AZD1222 COVID-19 vaccine. This rearrangement joins TRBV6-5 to TRBJ2-1; D not resolved. CDR3 sequence reads: CASSSLSSYNEQFF. The CDR3 DNA reads TGTGCCAGCAGTTCCCTAAGCTCCTACAATGAGCAGTTCTTC.